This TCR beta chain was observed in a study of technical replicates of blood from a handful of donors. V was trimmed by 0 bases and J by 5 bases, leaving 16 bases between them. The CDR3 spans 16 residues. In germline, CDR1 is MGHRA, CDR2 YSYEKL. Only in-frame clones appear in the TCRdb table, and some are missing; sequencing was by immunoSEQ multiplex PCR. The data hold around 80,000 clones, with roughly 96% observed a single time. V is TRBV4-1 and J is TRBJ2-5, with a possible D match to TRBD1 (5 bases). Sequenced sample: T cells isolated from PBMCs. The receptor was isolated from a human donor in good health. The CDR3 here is CASSQDMTDGEETQYF. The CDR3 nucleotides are TGCGCCAGCAGCCAAGATATGACAGACGGAGAGGAGACCCAGTACTTC.